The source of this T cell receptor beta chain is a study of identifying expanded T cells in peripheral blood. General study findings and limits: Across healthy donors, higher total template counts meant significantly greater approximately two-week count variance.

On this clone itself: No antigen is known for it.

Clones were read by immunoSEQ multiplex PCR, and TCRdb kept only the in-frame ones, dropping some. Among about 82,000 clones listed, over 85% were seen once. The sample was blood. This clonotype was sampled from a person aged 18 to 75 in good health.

CDR3 sequence: CASSPQAGSVSYGYTF. As DNA, the CDR3 is TGTGCCAGCTCACCACAGGCTGGCTCTGTGTCTTATGGCTACACCTTC. The chain links TRBV18 to TRBJ1-2, with D uncertain. The germline V and J ends were trimmed by 1 base and 5 bases, with 17 bases remaining between them. The CDR3 covers 16 residues. The germline gives CDR1 KGHSH, CDR2 LQKENI.